The next 15 T cell receptor beta chains were all read from a single sample in a study of blood T cells in healthy people across ages. It was with a sample-barcoded 5' primer and a J-beta primer mix that a second PCR of roughly 6 to 12 cycles was run. TCRdb processed the 5' RACE reads anew with MiXCR; each CDR3 protein has one entry. In the table there are just under 900,000 distinct CDR3 sequences, around 28% of which are singletons. The sequenced material came from blood. The receptor source for this set is a woman over 75 in good health.

A few counts support this clonotype. A much larger clonotype is one base distant, so this may be a read error. The genes are TRBV20-1 and TRBJ1-2; unclear D gene. Trimming removed 3 bases at V and 4 bases at J, with 15 bases between. CDR1 and CDR2 from the germline V gene are DFQATT and SNEGSKA (reference sequence). CDR3 length: 14 amino acids. In nucleotides, the CDR3 is TGCAGTGCTAGTGTCCCGGATCGCTGCTATGGCTACACCTTC. This codes for CSASVPDRCYGYTF.

Of note for this clonotype: A much larger clone is a single base away; this may be a read error. This chain links TRBV5-1 with TRBJ2-5; the match to TRBD1 covers 7 bases. Germline lookup yields CDR1 SGHRS and CDR2 YFSETQ. This CDR3 region has 16 residues. Here the CDR3 DNA reads TGCGCCGGCAGCCTGACAGGGTTAACGTACCAAGAGACCCAGTACTTC. It is translated as CAGSLTGLTYQETQYF.

There are a few counts of this clonotype. J is TRBJ2-2 and V is TRBV11-3, with D perhaps TRBD2 (5 bases). CDR3 size: 11 residues. Deletions cut 3 bases from V and 13 bases from J, with 9 bases between. In germline, CDR1 is SGHNT, CDR2 YENEEA. The chain's CDR3 is CASSFSDSLFF. CDR3 in DNA: TGTGCCAGCAGCTTCTCGGACTCGCTGTTTTTT. The entire variable domain, with the rest obtained from reference TRBV11-3 and TRBJ2-2, is as follows: EAGVVQSPRYKIIEKKQPVAFWCNPISGHNTLYWYLQNLGQGPELLIRYENEEAVDDSQLPKDRFSAERLKGVDSTLKIQPAELGDSAVYLCASSFSDSLFFGEGSRLTVL.

This clonotype was recorded many times. The chain links TRBV12-3 or TRBV12-4 to TRBJ1-2; unclear D gene. CDR3 length: 16 residues. The germline V and J ends were trimmed by 1 base and 6 bases, with 18 bases remaining between them. The CDR3 loop is CASSLGRQIARDGYTF. CDR3 coding DNA: TGTGCCAGCAGTTTAGGGCGGCAGATCGCGAGAGATGGCTACACCTTC.

This chain connects TRBV12-3 or TRBV12-4 to TRBJ2-5, with 7 bases aligning to TRBD1. This CDR3 has 14 amino acids. Trimming took 4 bases from V and 3 from J; bases not matched to a gene: 5. The CDR3 spells CASSSFGTEETQYF. In nucleotides, the CDR3 is TGTGCCAGCAGTTCTTTCGGGACAGAAGAGACCCAGTACTTC.

The DNA for the CDR3 is TGTGCCAGCAGCTTAAACTCCAATTCCCCCTATGGCTACACCTTC. Translating it yields CASSLNSNSPYGYTF. The V call is TRBV11-2, the J call TRBJ1-2; D is unresolved. The V end was cut by 2 bases, the J end by 4 bases, with 14 bases between. This CDR3 comprises 15 residues. From germline, CDR1 is SGHAT and CDR2 FQNNGV.

A note on this clonotype: A much larger clone differs by one base, so this may be a read error. Here the CDR3 omits its conserved ending phenylalanine or tryptophan, so a read error is the likely source. The chain combines TRBV6-1 with TRBJ2-3; 7 bases fit TRBD1. Germline V gene lookup returns CDR1 MNHNS and CDR2 SASEGT. The CDR3 loop spans 16 amino acids. Losses at the gene ends were 4 bases for V and 6 bases for J; bases not matched to a gene: 13. CDR3 in amino acids: CASSGSPFTGVDTQYL. As DNA, the CDR3 is TGTGCCAGCAGTGGATCGCCGTTTACAGGGGTGGATACGCAGTATCTT.

V is TRBV30 and J is TRBJ1-2, with D hard to call. Per germline, CDR1 GTSNPN and CDR2 SVGIG (reference sequence). The CDR3 runs 13 residues. The V gene lost 2 bases and the J gene lost 8 bases, with 15 bases spanning the gap. The CDR3 DNA follows: TGTGCCTGGAGTCCTGGCAGCCGGCCGGGCTACACCTTC. Protein product: CAWSPGSRPGYTF.

This clonotype was picked up many times. V and J are TRBV7-2 and TRBJ2-1; D not certain. Trimming removed 1 base at V and 6 bases at J, with 13 bases between. Germline values: CDR1 SGHTA, CDR2 FQGNSA. This CDR3 contains 15 residues. This CDR3 reads CASSLVVGSGNEQFF. The CDR3 nucleotides read TGTGCCAGCAGCTTAGTCGTGGGCTCGGGCAATGAGCAGTTCTTC. Full variable domain (rest looked up from reference TRBV7-2 and TRBJ2-1): GAGVSQSPSNKVTEKGKDVELRCDPISGHTALYWYRQSLGQGLEFLIYFQGNSAPDKSGLPSDRFSAERTGGSVSTLTIQRTQQEDSAVYLCASSLVVGSGNEQFFGPGTRLTVL.

This clonotype was counted many times. The chain employs TRBV5-1 and TRBJ2-1, with D perhaps matching TRBD1 or TRBD2 (5 bases each). The CDR3 is 14 residues long. The germline CDR1 and CDR2 sequences are SGHRS and YFSETQ. Trimming took off 3 bases at V and 6 bases at J, with 13 bases between the two ends. The CDR3: CASSSTTGVNEQFF. The CDR3 region has the DNA TGCGCCAGCAGCTCGACTACAGGTGTCAATGAGCAGTTCTTC.

This clonotype was recorded a few times. The J gene is TRBJ2-1, the V gene TRBV5-6; D possibly uses TRBD1 or TRBD2 (6 bases each). V was cut by 3 bases and J by 9 bases, with 25 bases left in between. Per the germline V gene, CDR1 is SGHDT and CDR2 is YYEEEE. This CDR3 region has 17 residues. In DNA form, the CDR3 reads TGTGCCAGCAGCTGGGGGGCTGCAACCTTAAAGGGTGTTGAGCAGTTCTTC. Its protein is CASSWGAATLKGVEQFF. Using reference TRBV5-6 and TRBJ2-1 for the parts outside the CDR3, the full variable domain is DAGVTQSPTHLIKTRGQQVTLRCSPKSGHDTVSWYQQALGQGPQFIFQYYEEEERQRGNFPDRFSGHQFPNYSSELNVNALLLGDSALYLCASSWGAATLKGVEQFFGPGTRLTVL.

Many counts were recorded for this clonotype. In DNA form, the CDR3 reads TGTGCCAGCAGCTTAACGATGAACACTGAAGCTTTCTTT. Residues: CASSLTMNTEAFF. The chain couples TRBV7-9 to TRBJ1-1; D not certain. CDR1 and CDR2 from the germline V gene are SEHNR and FQNEAQ (reference sequence). This CDR3 comprises 13 residues. V was clipped by 2 bases and J by 0 bases, with 4 bases between them.

A remark on this clonotype: An end of the junction differs from the germline gene, which may be a read error. The gene calls are TRBV3-1 and TRBJ1-1, with D maybe TRBD1 (6 bases). Germline loops: CDR1 LGHDT, CDR2 YNNKEL (reference sequence). The CDR3 is made up of 16 amino acids. The CDR3 sequence is CAGSQGFGGGNTEAFF. The DNA of the CDR3 is TGTGCCGGCAGCCAAGGTTTCGGGGGCGGGAACACTGAAGCTTTCTTT.

This clonotype came up once. Here the CDR3 omits its conserved ending phenylalanine or tryptophan, so a read error is the likely source. This sequence joins TRBV20-1 and TRBJ1-6; D is undetermined. Germline CDR1 DFQATT, CDR2 SNEGSKA (reference sequence). V lost 6 bases, J lost 7 bases, and 19 bases lay in between. The CDR3 is made up of 15 amino acids. The CDR3 region is CSAKRSDGPNSPLHL. In DNA form, the CDR3 reads TGCAGTGCAAAGAGGTCGGACGGACCGAATTCACCCCTCCACTTG.

This clonotype was seen only a few times. A read error may explain this, as a much larger clone is one base away. This chain uses TRBV20-1 with TRBJ2-5, with D maybe TRBD2 (5 bases). Per the germline V gene, CDR1 is DFQATT and CDR2 is SNEGSKA (reference sequence). This CDR3 region has 14 residues. CDR3 sequence reads: CSSEWVALGDEQYF. The CDR3 coding sequence is TGCAGCTCTGAGTGGGTAGCGCTTGGGGATGAGCAGTACTTC.